A single sample is the source of the 7 T cell receptor delta chains below, sequenced in a study of gamma-delta T cells after stem cell transplantation. TCRdb re-processed the RT-PCR reads using CATT. The sample has 950 to 1,300 delta-chain clones; more than 10% are singletons. Material for sequencing was gamma-delta T cells. These receptors all come from a human donor. It is not recorded whose cells these are; they may come from a transplant donor.

Judged by abundance, this clone is hyperexpanded. Other nucleotide sequences from this sample produce the same CDR3. The chain recombines TRDV1 with TRDJ1, with 12 nucleotides matching TRDD3. The V gene's germline CDR1 is TSWWSYY and CDR2 QGS. The CDR3 extends over 23 amino acids. V gave up 2 bases and J gave up 0 bases; unmatched junction bases: 22. The chain's CDR3 is CALGELVVLRTAGGYGNTDKLIF. The CDR3, as DNA: TGTGCTCTTGGGGAATTAGTTGTCCTACGGACTGCTGGGGGATACGGGAACACCGATAAACTCATCTTT.

Judged by abundance, this clone is large (0.1 to 1%). Other DNA variants within this sample encode the same CDR3. This chain joins TRDV1 and TRDJ1, with 7 bases lining up with TRDD3. CDR3 size: 22 residues. Trimming took 2 bases from V and 0 from J; bases not matched to a gene: 24. Germline CDR1 TSWWSYY, CDR2 QGS. The CDR3: CALGEGYIGILGRYGNTDKLIF. Here the CDR3 DNA reads TGTGCTCTTGGGGAAGGCTACATCGGGATACTAGGCCGTTACGGCAACACCGATAAACTCATCTTT.

This clone turned up a few times. This chain uses TRDV2 with TRDJ1, with 12 bases fitting TRDD3. V lost 3 bases, J lost 4 bases, and 14 bases stayed unmatched. The CDR3 length is 18 residues. From germline, CDR1 is GEAIGNYY and CDR2 EKD. CDR3 nucleotides: TGTGCCTGTGACGTACTGGGGGATACCATGGTCGCAAGCGATAAACTCATCTTT. Translated: CACDVLGDTMVASDKLIF.

Regarding this clone: A far larger clone is off by one base, so a read error is likely. V is TRDV1 and J is TRDJ1; D unresolved. CDR3 length: 12 amino acids. Trimming took 6 bases from V and 13 from J, leaving 18 bases between them. Germline loops: CDR1 TSWWSYY, CDR2 QGS. The CDR3 protein is CALGLFPLGPIF. CDR3 sequence (DNA): TGTGCTCTTGGTCTATTCCCCCTTGGACCCATCTTT.

As to this clone: Germline and junction disagree at one end, which may indicate a read error. The V and J genes are TRDV2 and TRDJ3; D unclear. Germline V gives CDR1 GEAIGNYY, CDR2 EKD. CDR3 length: 19 amino acids. Written as DNA, the CDR3 is TGTGCCCGTGACCCGATTAGAGCTACGCCGTCCTGGGACACCCGACAGATGTTTTTC. Its translation: CARDPIRATPSWDTRQMFF.

This clone appeared a few times. The gene calls are TRDV2 and TRDJ1, with 8 nucleotides matching TRDD3. The V segment lost 3 bases and the J segment 3 bases; nucleotides outside the gene matches: 8. The CDR3 runs to 15 residues. CDR1 and CDR2 from the germline V gene are GEAIGNYY and EKD. The CDR3 coding sequence is TGTGCCTGTGACTTGTGGGGGATTGAAGCCGATAAACTCATCTTT. Translation gives CACDLWGIEADKLIF.

The J gene was recorded as TRDJ3; no V gene was called; the table's D call of TRDD3 was not tested on the DNA. CDR3 size: 21 residues. CDR3 amino acids: CACDVSSTGGYTSCDTRQMFF. CDR3 DNA sequence: TGTGCCTGTGACGTATCCAGTACTGGGGGATACACCTCCTGTGACACCCGACAGATGTTTTTC.